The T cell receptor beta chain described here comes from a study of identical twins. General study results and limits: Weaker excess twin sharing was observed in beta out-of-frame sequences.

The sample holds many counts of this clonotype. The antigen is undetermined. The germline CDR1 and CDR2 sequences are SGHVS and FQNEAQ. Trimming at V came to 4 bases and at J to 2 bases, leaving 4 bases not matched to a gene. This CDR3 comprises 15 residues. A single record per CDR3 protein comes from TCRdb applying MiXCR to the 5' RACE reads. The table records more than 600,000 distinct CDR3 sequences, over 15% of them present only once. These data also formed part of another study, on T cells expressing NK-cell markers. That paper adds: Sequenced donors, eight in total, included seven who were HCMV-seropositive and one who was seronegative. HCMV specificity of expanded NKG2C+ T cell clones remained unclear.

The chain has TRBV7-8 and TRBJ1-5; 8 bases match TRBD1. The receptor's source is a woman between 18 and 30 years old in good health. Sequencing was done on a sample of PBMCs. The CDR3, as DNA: TGTGCCAGCAGCTCCCAGGGGGCGGGCAATCAGCCCCAGCATTTT. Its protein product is CASSSQGAGNQPQHF.